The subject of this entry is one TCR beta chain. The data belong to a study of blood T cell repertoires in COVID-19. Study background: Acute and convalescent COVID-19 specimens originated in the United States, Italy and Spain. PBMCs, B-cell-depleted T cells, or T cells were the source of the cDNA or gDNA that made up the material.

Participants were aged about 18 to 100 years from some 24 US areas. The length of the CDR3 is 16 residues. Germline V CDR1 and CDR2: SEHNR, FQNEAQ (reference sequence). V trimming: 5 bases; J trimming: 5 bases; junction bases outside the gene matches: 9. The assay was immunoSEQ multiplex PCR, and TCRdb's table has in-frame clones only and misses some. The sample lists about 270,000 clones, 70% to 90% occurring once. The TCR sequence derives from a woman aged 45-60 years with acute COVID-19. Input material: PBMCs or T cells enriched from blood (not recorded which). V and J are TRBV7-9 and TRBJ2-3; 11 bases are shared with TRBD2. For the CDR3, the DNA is TGTGCCAGCAGCATTCAACTAGCGGGGGTCGTAGATACGCAGTATTTT. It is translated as CASSIQLAGVVDTQYF.